The 27 T cell receptor beta chains presented below share a single source sample, sequenced in a study of CD8 T cells in Susac syndrome. Random hexamers were used to reverse transcribe an amount of roughly 0.5 to 1 ug RNA. MiXCR, applied by TCRdb to the immunoSEQ multiplex PCR reads, yields one record per CDR3 protein. The data hold 150,000 or so distinct CDR3 sequences, with 95% observed a single time. Sequenced material: CD4+ T cells from PBMCs. These receptors were collected from a human donor with Susac syndrome.

This clonotype was seen more than once but under ten times. The genes are TRBV7-3 and TRBJ2-2; 8 bases agree with TRBD2. There are 17 residues in the CDR3. Germline V lookup: CDR1 SGHTA, CDR2 FQGTGA. The J segment lost 6 bases and the V segment lost 6 bases, leaving 15 bases of the junction unmatched. CDR3 region: CASRPTAGGRFPGELFF. As DNA, the CDR3 is TGTGCCAGCAGACCGACGGCTGGCGGGAGGTTCCCCGGGGAGCTGTTTTTT.

V is TRBV5-1 and J is TRBJ1-2; D possibly corresponds to TRBD1 (5 bases). Germline loops: CDR1 SGHRS, CDR2 YFSETQ. Trimming stripped 2 bases from V and 4 bases from J, with 12 bases between. This CDR3 region has 14 residues. The CDR3 is CASSLRGDSYGYTF. The CDR3 nucleotides read TGCGCCAGCAGCTTACGGGGCGATTCCTATGGCTACACCTTC.

The chain carries TRBV27 and TRBJ2-3; D uncertain. This CDR3 contains 14 residues. Trimming removed 0 bases from V and 2 bases from J, with 6 bases in between. The germline gives CDR1 MNHEY, CDR2 SMNVEV (reference sequence). CDR3 sequence: CASSLSLVTDTQYF. In DNA, the CDR3 is TGTGCCAGCAGTTTATCCCTAGTCACAGATACGCAGTATTTT.

In nucleotides, the CDR3 is TGTGCCAGCAGTGACCCCGTTCTGCAGGGGGCCGATGCGGAGACCCAGTACTTC. Translating gives CASSDPVLQGADAETQYF. The genes are TRBV25-1 and TRBJ2-5, with TRBD1 matching over 8 bases. This CDR3 is built from 18 residues. With V trimmed by 3 bases and J by 5 bases, 17 bases remained unmatched. Germline CDR1 and CDR2: MGHDK and SYGVNS.

This clonotype was observed once. The chain uses TRBV7-6 and TRBJ2-3; the match to TRBD2 covers 10 bases. CDR3 length equals 15 residues. Trimming removed 3 bases from V and 6 bases from J; junction bases left unmatched: 6. Germline CDR1 SGHVS, CDR2 FNYEAQ. The CDR3 protein is CASSFSGGISDTQYF. In nucleotides, the CDR3 is TGTGCCAGCAGCTTTAGCGGGGGGATCAGTGATACGCAGTATTTT.

V usage is TRBV9 and J usage is TRBJ2-1; tentative D call: TRBD1 (5 bases). Germline V gene sequence: CDR1 SGDLS, CDR2 YYNGEE. The germline V and J ends were trimmed by 0 bases and 9 bases, with 19 bases remaining between them. The CDR3 runs to 16 residues. CDR3 region: CASSVAKGSTVGEQFF. The CDR3, as DNA: TGTGCCAGCAGCGTAGCTAAGGGGTCAACCGTCGGTGAGCAGTTCTTC.

V usage is TRBV5-4 and J usage is TRBJ1-6; D remains ambiguous. The germline V and J ends were trimmed by 0 bases and 9 bases, with 7 bases remaining between them. Germline loops: CDR1 SGHNT, CDR2 YYREEE (reference sequence). The CDR3 consists of 13 residues. The CDR3 bases are TGTGCCAGCAGCTTGGCCGCGGGTTCACCCCTCCACTTT. This gives the protein CASSLAAGSPLHF.

The count of this clonotype is one. The chain combines TRBV7-9 with TRBJ2-1, with D possibly matching TRBD2 (5 bases). Per germline, CDR1 SEHNR and CDR2 FQNEAQ (reference sequence). V was trimmed by 5 bases and J by 5 bases, leaving 10 bases between them. The CDR3 contains 13 residues. CDR3 sequence: CASSPHGDNEQFF. The CDR3 DNA reads as TGTGCCAGCAGCCCCCACGGGGACAATGAGCAGTTCTTC. Variable domain in full (rest from reference TRBV7-9 and TRBJ2-1): DTGVSQNPRHKITKRGQNVTFRCDPISEHNRLYWYRQTLGQGPEFLTYFQNEAQLEKSRLLSDRFSAERPKGSFSTLEIQRTEQGDSAMYLCASSPHGDNEQFFGPGTRLTVL.

This clonotype was detected once. This chain connects TRBV3-1 to TRBJ2-5; 14 nucleotides line up with TRBD2. Germline trimming cut 6 bases from V and 5 bases from J; bases unmatched to any gene: 8. This CDR3 has 16 amino acids. The V gene's germline CDR1 is LGHDT and CDR2 YNNKEL (reference sequence). CDR3 bases: TGTGCCAGCAGGGAACCGGGACTAGCGGGGGTCGAGACCCAGTACTTC. Translating it yields CASREPGLAGVETQYF.

The rearrangement links TRBV6-5 to TRBJ2-1; D not resolved. The CDR3 covers 12 residues. With 6 bases removed from V and 4 bases from J, the gap between germline ends came to 7 bases. The V gene's germline CDR1 is MNHEY and CDR2 SVGAGI. CDR3 residues: CASSARYNEQFF. The DNA of the CDR3 is TGTGCCAGCAGCGCCAGGTACAATGAGCAGTTCTTC.

The chain couples TRBV25-1 to TRBJ2-3; D is ambiguous. Trimming pared 4 bases from V and 0 bases from J, leaving 14 bases between. This CDR3 contains 16 residues. Germline V gene lookup returns CDR1 MGHDK and CDR2 SYGVNS. In nucleotides, the CDR3 is TGTGCCAGCAGTGCCTTCCCGAAGCCTAGCACAGATACGCAGTATTTT. This encodes CASSAFPKPSTDTQYF.

The genes are TRBV10-3 and TRBJ2-3, with TRBD2 identical over 8 bases. The CDR3 sequence is 17 residues long. Germline V lookup: CDR1 ENHRY, CDR2 SYGVKD. V lost 0 bases to trimming and J lost 0 bases; unmatched junction nucleotides: 5. The CDR3 DNA follows: TGTGCCATCAGTGAGTCGAGGGCTAGCGGGAGCACAGATACGCAGTATTTT. It specifies CAISESRASGSTDTQYF.

This chain links TRBV28 with TRBJ1-5; the D is unclear. V was clipped by 5 bases and J by 5 bases, with 7 bases between them. The CDR3 is 12 residues long. CDR1 MDHEN and CDR2 SYDVKM come from the germline V gene. The CDR3 sequence: CASSPPHQPQHF. The CDR3 region has the DNA TGTGCCAGCAGTCCACCCCATCAGCCCCAGCATTTT.

The chain combines TRBV28 with TRBJ2-7, with no clear D. Per germline, CDR1 MDHEN and CDR2 SYDVKM. This CDR3 spans 14 amino acids. Trimming left V 5 bases short and J 1 base short, with 12 bases between. DNA of the CDR3: TGTGCCAGCAGTCTGCGGTGGAAATCCTACGAGCAGTACTTC. Translated: CASSLRWKSYEQYF.

The chain couples TRBV3-1 to TRBJ2-5; 12 nucleotides line up with TRBD2. The CDR3 sequence is 16 residues long. The V gene end was trimmed by 3 bases and the J gene end by 4 bases; junction bases not matched to a gene: 6. Germline CDR1 LGHDT, CDR2 YNNKEL (reference sequence). The CDR3 DNA reads as TGTGCCAGCAGCCAGTCTAGCGGGGGGGCTCGAGAGACCCAGTACTTC. This encodes CASSQSSGGARETQYF.

This chain links TRBV5-4 with TRBJ1-1; D perhaps matches TRBD1 (5 bases). Germline loops: CDR1 SGHNT, CDR2 YYREEE (reference sequence). This CDR3 region has 15 residues. Trimming stripped 2 bases from V and 5 bases from J, with 16 bases between. CDR3 in amino acids: CASSLDRGRGTEAFF. The CDR3 region has the DNA TGTGCCAGCAGCTTAGATAGGGGTAGAGGGACTGAAGCTTTCTTT.

The chain has TRBV5-1 and TRBJ2-5; D is undetermined. Germline V CDR1 and CDR2: SGHRS, YFSETQ. V lost 1 base and J 3 bases, leaving 7 bases between the germline ends. The CDR3 runs to 13 residues. CDR3 sequence reads: CASSLTHEETQYF. The CDR3 coding sequence is TGCGCCAGCAGCTTGACCCATGAAGAGACCCAGTACTTC.

The chain has TRBV20-1 and TRBJ1-5; D gene ambiguous. Trimming took 2 bases from V and 4 from J, leaving 0 bases between them. Germline CDR1 is DFQATT and CDR2 is SNEGSKA (reference sequence). This CDR3 has 10 residues. The CDR3 region has the DNA TGCAGTGCTAGAAATCAGCCCCAGCATTTT. It encodes CSARNQPQHF.

The chain uses TRBV30 and TRBJ2-3; TRBD2 might be the D (6 bases). CDR1 is GTSNPN, CDR2 SVGIG, per germline (reference sequence). V was trimmed by 3 bases and J by 1 base, leaving 11 bases between them. The CDR3 is 14 residues long. CDR3 region: CAWRASARTDTQYF. The CDR3 DNA reads as TGTGCCTGGAGGGCTAGCGCCCGCACAGATACGCAGTATTTT. Based on the CDR3 plus reference TRBV30 and TRBJ2-3, the full variable domain is SQTIHQWPATLVQPVGSPLSLECTVEGTSNPNLYWYRQAAGRGLQLLFYSVGIGQISSEVPQNLSASRPQDRQFILSSKKLLLSDSGFYLCAWRASARTDTQYFGPGTRLTVL.

As DNA, the CDR3 is TGTGCCTGGAGCGTTCAGTGGCGGGTATACAATGAGCAGTTCTTC. As protein: CAWSVQWRVYNEQFF. The rearrangement uses TRBV30 and TRBJ2-1; maybe TRBD2 (5 bases). With 3 bases removed from V and 4 bases from J, the gap between germline ends came to 16 bases. CDR3 size: 15 residues. CDR1 GTSNPN and CDR2 SVGIG come from the germline V gene (reference sequence). Combining the CDR3 with reference TRBV30 and TRBJ2-1 gives the whole variable domain SQTIHQWPATLVQPVGSPLSLECTVEGTSNPNLYWYRQAAGRGLQLLFYSVGIGQISSEVPQNLSASRPQDRQFILSSKKLLLSDSGFYLCAWSVQWRVYNEQFFGPGTRLTVL.

The J gene is TRBJ1-1, the V gene TRBV20-1; TRBD1 aligns across 7 bases. The V gene end was trimmed by 6 bases and the J gene end by 0 bases; junction bases not matched to a gene: 4. This CDR3 has 13 residues. Per the germline V gene, CDR1 is DFQATT and CDR2 is SNEGSKA (reference sequence). The CDR3 sequence: CSAETGMNTEAFF. In DNA, the CDR3 is TGCAGTGCCGAGACAGGGATGAACACTGAAGCTTTCTTT.

V is TRBV12-3 or TRBV12-4 and J is TRBJ1-2, with D tentatively TRBD1 (5 bases). V lost 5 bases and J 0 bases, leaving 13 bases between the germline ends. The CDR3 totals 15 residues. The CDR3 loop reads CASSPRETANYGYTF. In DNA form, the CDR3 reads TGTGCCAGCAGTCCCAGGGAAACTGCTAACTATGGCTACACCTTC.

The chain employs TRBV28 and TRBJ2-2; weak D call: TRBD2 (6 bases). The CDR3 has 12 amino acids. Trimming shortened V by 9 bases and J by 8 bases, and 13 bases separated the two germline ends. Germline lookup yields CDR1 MDHEN and CDR2 SYDVKM. Written as DNA, the CDR3 is TGTGCCAGTTCGGGGGTGCTGGGGGAGCTGTTTTTT. It yields the protein CASSGVLGELFF.

J is TRBJ1-1 and V is TRBV2; no clear D gene. The V end was cut by 0 bases, the J end by 11 bases, with 13 bases between. The germline V gene encodes CDR1 SNHLY and CDR2 FYNNEI. CDR3 length: 13 amino acids. The CDR3, as DNA: TGTGCCAGCAGTGAAGCGCTTCAGGTTACGGCTTTCTTT. This encodes CASSEALQVTAFF.

This chain uses TRBV29-1 with TRBJ2-7; D perhaps matches TRBD2 (5 bases). The CDR3 sequence is 13 residues long. Germline lookup yields CDR1 SQVTM and CDR2 ANQGSEA. V lost 5 bases and J lost 0, with 11 bases in between. The CDR3: CSVRLGSSYEQYF. CDR3 nucleotides: TGCAGCGTTCGACTGGGGAGCTCCTACGAGCAGTACTTC.

The CDR3 DNA is TGCAGCGTTAGGACTAGCTTGAACACCGGGGAGCTGTTTTTT. This translates into CSVRTSLNTGELFF. The chain has TRBV29-1 and TRBJ2-2; 8 bases align to TRBD2. Germline V CDR1 and CDR2: SQVTM, ANQGSEA. The CDR3 is 14 residues long. Trimming took 5 bases from V and 1 from J; bases not matched to a gene: 3.

This clonotype came up once. This rearrangement joins TRBV18 to TRBJ1-2, with D unresolved. The germline V gene encodes CDR1 KGHSH and CDR2 LQKENI. Trimming shortened V by 3 bases and J by 4 bases, and 15 bases separated the two germline ends. The length of the CDR3 is 15 residues. Written as DNA, the CDR3 is TGTGCCAGCTCACCCCAGCGGGTGGAGGGCTATGGCTACACCTTC. The encoded protein is CASSPQRVEGYGYTF.